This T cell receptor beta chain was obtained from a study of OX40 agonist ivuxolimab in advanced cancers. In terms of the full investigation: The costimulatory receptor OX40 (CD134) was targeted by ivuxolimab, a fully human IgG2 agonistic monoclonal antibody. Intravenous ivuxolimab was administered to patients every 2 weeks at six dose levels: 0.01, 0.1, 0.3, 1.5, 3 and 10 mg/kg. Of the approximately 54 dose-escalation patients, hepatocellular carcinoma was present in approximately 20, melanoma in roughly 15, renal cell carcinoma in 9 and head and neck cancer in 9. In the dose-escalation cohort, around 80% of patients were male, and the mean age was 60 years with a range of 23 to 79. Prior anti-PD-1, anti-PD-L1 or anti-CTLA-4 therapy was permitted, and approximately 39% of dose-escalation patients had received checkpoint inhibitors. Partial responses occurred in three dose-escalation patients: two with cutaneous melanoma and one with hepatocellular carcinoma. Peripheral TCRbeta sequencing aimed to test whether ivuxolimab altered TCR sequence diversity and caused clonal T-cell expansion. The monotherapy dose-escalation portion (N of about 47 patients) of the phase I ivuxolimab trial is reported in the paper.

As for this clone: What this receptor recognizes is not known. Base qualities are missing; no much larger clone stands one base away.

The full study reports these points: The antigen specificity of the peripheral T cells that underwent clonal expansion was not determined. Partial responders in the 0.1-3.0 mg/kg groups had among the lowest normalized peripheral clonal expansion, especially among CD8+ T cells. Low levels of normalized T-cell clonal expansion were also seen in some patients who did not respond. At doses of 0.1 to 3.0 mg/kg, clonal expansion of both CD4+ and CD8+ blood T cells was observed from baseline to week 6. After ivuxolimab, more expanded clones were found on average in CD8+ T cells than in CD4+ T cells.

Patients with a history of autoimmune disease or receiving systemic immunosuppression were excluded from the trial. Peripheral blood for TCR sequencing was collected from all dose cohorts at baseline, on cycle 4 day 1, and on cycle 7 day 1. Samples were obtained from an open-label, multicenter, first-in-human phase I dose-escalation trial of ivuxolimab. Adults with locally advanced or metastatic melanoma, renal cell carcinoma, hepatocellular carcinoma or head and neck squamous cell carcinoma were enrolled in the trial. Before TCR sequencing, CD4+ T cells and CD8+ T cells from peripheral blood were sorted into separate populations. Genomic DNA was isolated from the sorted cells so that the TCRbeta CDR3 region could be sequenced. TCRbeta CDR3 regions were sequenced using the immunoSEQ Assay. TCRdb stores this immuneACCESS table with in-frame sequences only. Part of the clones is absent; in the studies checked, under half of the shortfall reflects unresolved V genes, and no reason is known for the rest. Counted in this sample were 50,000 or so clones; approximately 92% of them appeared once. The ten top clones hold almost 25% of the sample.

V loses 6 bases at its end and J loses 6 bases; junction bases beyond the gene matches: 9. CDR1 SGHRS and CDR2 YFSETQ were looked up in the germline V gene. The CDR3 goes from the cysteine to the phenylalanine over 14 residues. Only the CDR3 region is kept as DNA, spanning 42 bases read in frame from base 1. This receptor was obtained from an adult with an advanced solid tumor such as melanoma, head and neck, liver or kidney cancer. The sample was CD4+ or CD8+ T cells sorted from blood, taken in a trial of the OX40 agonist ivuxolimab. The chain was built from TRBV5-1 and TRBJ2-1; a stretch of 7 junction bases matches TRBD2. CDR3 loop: CASNPAGEVNEQFF. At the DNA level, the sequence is TGCGCCAGCAATCCCGCGGGAGAGGTCAATGAGCAGTTCTTC.